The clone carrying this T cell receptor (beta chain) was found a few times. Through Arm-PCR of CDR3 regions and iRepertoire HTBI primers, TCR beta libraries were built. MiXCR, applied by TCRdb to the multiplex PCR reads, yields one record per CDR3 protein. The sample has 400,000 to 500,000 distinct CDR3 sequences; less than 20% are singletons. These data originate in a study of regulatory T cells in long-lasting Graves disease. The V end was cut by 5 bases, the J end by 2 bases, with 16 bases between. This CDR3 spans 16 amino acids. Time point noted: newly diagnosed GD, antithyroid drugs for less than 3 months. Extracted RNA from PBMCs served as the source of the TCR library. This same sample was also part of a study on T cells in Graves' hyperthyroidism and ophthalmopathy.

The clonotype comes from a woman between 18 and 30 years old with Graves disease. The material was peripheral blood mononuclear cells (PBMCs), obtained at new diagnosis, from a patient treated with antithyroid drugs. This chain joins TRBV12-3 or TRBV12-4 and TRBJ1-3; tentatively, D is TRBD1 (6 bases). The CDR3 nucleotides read TGTGCCAGCAGTCCTCTGGGGGCATCAACTGGAAACACCATATATTTT. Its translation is CASSPLGASTGNTIYF.